A selection of T cell receptor beta chains follows, all from one sample in a study of metastatic and nonmetastatic thyroid tumors. With MiXCR, TCRdb called clones anew from the PCR reads. The sample comprises approximately 30,000 clones, about 32% of which are singletons, and over 30% rests with the top ten. Material: blood. These receptors were taken from a female donor with papillary thyroid cancer or a benign thyroid nodule (not recorded which). Some clones in this sample may be carry-over from other donors' samples. CDR3s include the opening cysteine and the closing phenylalanine or tryptophan. A D gene is named only where the DNA matches it firmly. Clone size is given for some rows only: seen once, a few or many times, or a class if the clone is expanded.

v_gene	j_gene	abundance	d_gene	CDR3nt	CDR3aa
TRBV30	TRBJ1-1	few	-	TGTGCCTGGAGTGTGTGGGGGGGGTGGAACACTGAAGCTTTCTTT	CAWSVWGGWNTEAFF
TRBV9	TRBJ2-3	many	TRBD2	TGTGCCAGCAGCGTAGACCCTCCGGCGGGAGCAAAAGATACGCAGTATTTT	CASSVDPPAGAKDTQYF
TRBV6-1	TRBJ1-3	medium-sized	TRBD1	TGTGCCAGCAGTCTGACAGGGGAAGCTGGAAACACCATATATTTT	CASSLTGEAGNTIYF
TRBV28	TRBJ2-3	-	TRBD1	TGTGCCGGCAGCCCCGGACAGGGGGAGGCAGATACGCCGTATTTT	CAGSPGQGEADTPYF
TRBV6-1	TRBJ2-3	few	-	TGTGCCAGCCCTGTGGCGGGACTTAGCACAGATACGCAGTATTTT	CASPVAGLSTDTQYF
TRBV10-2	TRBJ2-7	many	TRBD1	TGCGCCACCCAGACAGGGGGCAGGTACGAGCAGTACTTC	CATQTGGRYEQYF
TRBV20-1	TRBJ2-2	-	-	TGCAGTGCTATCCCGGACGCCCAACGGGTCACCGGGGAGCTGTTTTTT	CSAIPDAQRVTGELFF
TRBV7-3	TRBJ2-1	few	-	TGTTCCAGCACCCTCCGGTACAGGCTTTTCTCCTACAATGAGCAGTTCTTC	CSSTLRYRLFSYNEQFF
TRBV11-2	TRBJ2-1	-	-	TGTGCCAGCAGCTTAATCAGCGGAATAAGCAATGAGCAGTTCTTC	CASSLISGISNEQFF
TRBV5-4	TRBJ2-2	many	-	TGTGCCAGCAGGATAAGCGGTACGAACACCGGGGAGCTGTTTTTT	CASRISGTNTGELFF
TRBV20-1	TRBJ2-2	many	TRBD1	TGCAGTGCTAGAGAGCCGGGACAGGGGAATTGCACCGGGGAGCTGTTTTTT	CSAREPGQGNCTGELFF
TRBV30	TRBJ2-2	-	-	TGTGCCTGGAGTCTGGGACAGAACACCGGGGAGCTGTTTTTT	CAWSLGQNTGELFF
TRBV5-1	TRBJ2-7	-	-	TGCGCCAGCAGCTTCGACAGAGCACTAGTTTACGAGCAGTACTTC	CASSFDRALVYEQYF
TRBV7-8	TRBJ1-1	many	-	TGTGCCAGCAAGGGCAGGTGGAACACTGAAGCTTTCTTT	CASKGRWNTEAFF
TRBV19	TRBJ1-6	medium-sized	TRBD1	TGTGCCAGCCGGGACAGGGTAGACTCACCCCTCCACTTT	CASRDRVDSPLHF
TRBV9	TRBJ2-7	-	-	TGTGCCAGCAGCCCCGGGGGATTGGTCTTCTCCTACGAGCAGTACTTC	CASSPGGLVFSYEQYF
TRBV6-1	TRBJ2-1	few	TRBD2	TGTGCCAGCGGCCTAGCGGGAGACTACAATGAGCAGTTCTTC	CASGLAGDYNEQFF
TRBV5-1	TRBJ2-7	-	TRBD2	TGCGCCAGCAGCTTGGCAGCGGGAGTTGGCTACGAGCAGTACTTC	CASSLAAGVGYEQYF
TRBV6-4	TRBJ2-1	many	TRBD2	TGTGCCAGCAGTGACTCAGTGGAGGGAGGGGAGCAGTTCTTC	CASSDSVEGGEQFF
TRBV18	TRBJ1-1	-	TRBD1	TGTGCCAGCTCACCACTTACTGGACAGGGGTTAAACACTGAAGCTTTCTTT	CASSPLTGQGLNTEAFF
TRBV13	TRBJ1-2	-	-	TGTGCCAGCAGCCACGACAGGTGGGATTATGGCTACACCTTC	CASSHDRWDYGYTF
TRBV24-1	TRBJ2-3	few	-	TGTGCCACCAGTGATCGGACTTACCCTAGCACAGATACGCAGTATTTT	CATSDRTYPSTDTQYF
TRBV19	TRBJ1-5	-	-	TGTGCCAGTAGAGTATACAGTAGCAATCAGCCCCAGCATTTT	CASRVYSSNQPQHF
TRBV20-1	TRBJ2-1	many	TRBD2	TGCAGTGCTAGAGGGTCGGCGGGAGGGCAAAATGAGCAGTTCTTC	CSARGSAGGQNEQFF
TRBV7-5	TRBJ2-7	-	-	-	CISVPEASSSSAVFSYEQYF
TRBV11-1	TRBJ1-1	many	-	TGTGCCAGCAGCTTAGTCCCCCCAGGCCTGAACACTGAAGCTTTCTTT	CASSLVPPGLNTEAFF